These 18 T cell receptor beta chains originate from one sample sequenced in a study of blood T cell repertoires in COVID-19. TCRdb's copy holds only in-frame clones and misses some; the assay was immunoSEQ multiplex PCR. The profile shows around 90,000 clones, 92% of them singletons. The sequencing sample was made of peripheral blood. These receptors were obtained from a woman aged 60-75 years with active COVID-19.

The rearrangement joins TRBV12-3 or TRBV12-4 to TRBJ1-3, with D perhaps TRBD1 (5 bases). This CDR3 is built from 11 residues. Between the trimmed V and J ends, which lost 6 bases and 10 bases, there was a span of 10 bases. The DNA for the CDR3 is TGTGCCAGCAGCCCCGGGGGAACCATATATTTT. Protein sequence: CASSPGGTIYF.

This chain joins TRBV3-1 (or the pseudogene TRBV3-2) and TRBJ2-5; 8 bases are a match to TRBD2. In germline, CDR1 is LGHDT, CDR2 YNNKEL (reference sequence). Unmatched junction bases numbered 15, after V lost 4 bases and J lost 5 bases. This CDR3 is 17 amino acids long. The CDR3 DNA follows: TGTGCCAGCAGCCCCCCGCCTTGGAGCGGGAGCGTGGAGACCCAGTACTTC. Its protein is CASSPPPWSGSVETQYF.

The gene calls are TRBV5-4 and TRBJ2-2; 12 bases agree with TRBD2. V lost 0 bases and J lost 5; bases outside the gene matches: 2. The CDR3 sequence is 16 residues long. Germline assignment: CDR1 SGHNT and CDR2 YYREEE (reference sequence). The CDR3 DNA is TGTGCCAGCAGCTTGGGACTAGCGGGAGCTACCGGGGAGCTGTTTTTT. This codes for CASSLGLAGATGELFF.

V usage is TRBV24-1 and J usage is TRBJ2-2; 8 nucleotides agree with TRBD1. Germline loops: CDR1 KGHDR, CDR2 SFDVKD. This CDR3 spans 19 amino acids. The junction had 15 bases not matched to a gene; V was cut back by 7 bases and J by 0 bases. The CDR3 DNA sequence: TGTGCCACCAGCGACCCCGTGGACAGGGCTGAGGCGAACACCGGGGAGCTGTTTTTT. Its protein product is CATSDPVDRAEANTGELFF.

This clone was observed once. V and J are TRBV27 and TRBJ2-7; D is unresolved. The germline gives CDR1 MNHEY, CDR2 SMNVEV (reference sequence). The CDR3 totals 8 residues. In DNA, the CDR3 is TGTGCCAGCAGTTTACGTCCTGTC. Its translation: CASSLRPV.

The CDR3 sequence is CASSETSDVRAFF. CDR3 nucleotide sequence: TGTGCCAGCAGTGAGACGAGCGATGTTCGAGCTTTCTTT. The chain recombines TRBV6-1 with TRBJ1-1; D gene unclear. There are 13 residues in the CDR3. Per germline, CDR1 MNHNS and CDR2 SASEGT. Deletions cut 3 bases from V and 10 bases from J, with 15 bases between.

V usage is TRBV3-1 (or the pseudogene TRBV3-2) and J usage is TRBJ2-1; TRBD2 aligns across 7 bases. The germline V gene has CDR1 LGHDT and CDR2 YNNKEL (reference sequence). V lost 3 bases and J lost 9; bases outside the gene matches: 8. The length of the CDR3 is 14 residues. CDR3 DNA: TGTGCCAGCAGCCAGAACGGCGGGGAGGGTGAGCAGTTCTTC. It is translated as CASSQNGGEGEQFF.

This rearrangement joins TRBV28 to TRBJ2-3; 15 bases line up with TRBD2. Trimming took 4 bases from V and 1 from J; bases not matched to a gene: 9. Germline V gene sequence: CDR1 MDHEN, CDR2 SYDVKM. The CDR3 runs to 19 residues. This CDR3 reads CASSSPGLAGGPGTDTQYF. In nucleotides, the CDR3 is TGTGCCAGCAGTTCGCCCGGACTAGCGGGGGGGCCCGGCACAGATACGCAGTATTTT. The full variable domain, rest sourced from reference TRBV28 and TRBJ2-3, is DVKVTQSSRYLVKRTGEKVFLECVQDMDHENMFWYRQDPGLGLRLIYFSYDVKMKEKGDIPEGYSVSREKKERFSLILESASTNQTSMYLCASSSPGLAGGPGTDTQYFGPGTRLTVL.

The CDR3 nucleotides read TGTGCCAGCAGCCAACAGGGGAACACTGAAGCTTTCTTT. Its protein product is CASSQQGNTEAFF. The rearrangement joins TRBV7-8 to TRBJ1-1, with D maybe TRBD1 (6 bases). V was pared by 5 bases and J by 1 base, with 8 bases between. Germline lookup yields CDR1 SGHVS and CDR2 FQNEAQ. This CDR3 spans 13 amino acids.

This chain uses TRBV5-5 with TRBJ1-1; D unclear. Between the trimmed V and J ends, which lost 4 bases and 0 bases, there was a span of 13 bases. The V gene's germline CDR1 is SGHKS and CDR2 YYEKEE (reference sequence). The length of the CDR3 is 15 residues. The CDR3 here is CASSPRQDLNTEAFF. The CDR3 DNA reads as TGTGCCAGCAGCCCGCGACAAGACCTGAACACTGAAGCTTTCTTT.

The chain employs TRBV6-6 and TRBJ1-4; TRBD1 aligns across 7 bases. CDR3 size: 15 residues. With V trimmed by 5 bases and J by 7 bases, 10 bases remained unmatched. Germline lookup yields CDR1 MNHNY and CDR2 SVGAGI (reference sequence). In DNA, the CDR3 is TGTGCCAGCAGTCCGCGGGACAGTCGAGCTGAAAAACTGTTTTTT. Amino acids: CASSPRDSRAEKLFF.

This rearrangement joins TRBV2 to TRBJ1-2; D ambiguous. Trimming removed 5 bases at V and 5 bases at J, with 6 bases between. The germline V gene encodes CDR1 SNHLY and CDR2 FYNNEI. This CDR3 spans 11 amino acids. The CDR3 nucleotides read TGTGCCAGCAGTCCCTTGTATGGCTACACCTTC. Amino acids: CASSPLYGYTF.

The genes are TRBV28 and TRBJ1-2, with 10 bases that match TRBD1. The germline CDR1 and CDR2 sequences are MDHEN and SYDVKM. The V and J ends lost 2 bases and 7 bases, in that order; junction bases with no gene match: 7. The CDR3 loop spans 15 amino acids. Here the CDR3 reads CASSLPGQGLGGYTF. CDR3 nucleotide sequence: TGTGCCAGCAGTTTACCGGGACAGGGGTTGGGTGGCTACACCTTC.

The chain has TRBV19 and TRBJ1-2; 9 bases map to TRBD1. CDR3 size: 14 residues. CDR1 and CDR2 from the germline V gene are LNHDA and SQIVND (reference sequence). The V and J ends lost 4 bases and 4 bases, in that order; junction bases with no gene match: 4. CDR3 DNA sequence: TGTGCCAGTAGTAGGGGACAGGGCAGCTATGGCTACACCTTC. Translation: CASSRGQGSYGYTF.

The chain combines TRBV7-6 with TRBJ2-5; tentative D call: TRBD1 (6 bases). V lost 5 bases and J 5 bases, leaving 15 bases between the germline ends. The V gene's germline CDR1 is SGHVS and CDR2 FNYEAQ. The CDR3 sequence is 14 residues long. In DNA form, the CDR3 reads TGTGCCAGCAGCAGTTACAGGGAAGGGGAGACCCAGTACTTC. It codes for CASSSYREGETQYF.

This sequence joins TRBV6-2 or TRBV6-3 and TRBJ2-1; 9 bases line up with TRBD2. This CDR3 spans 17 amino acids. Germline CDR1 MNHEY, CDR2 SVGEGT. V lost 5 bases, J lost 0 bases, and 8 bases stayed unmatched. The CDR3 loop is CASSPNLSGSSYNEQFF. The CDR3 nucleotides are TGTGCCAGCAGTCCCAACCTTAGCGGGAGCTCCTACAATGAGCAGTTCTTC.

The chain employs TRBV24-1 and TRBJ1-2; TRBD1 matches 10 bases. V dropped 4 bases and J dropped 4; count of bases not matched to a gene: 8. Germline lookup yields CDR1 KGHDR and CDR2 SFDVKD. This CDR3 has 16 amino acids. The CDR3 coding sequence is TGTGCCACCAGTGACAACCGACAGGGGGCGGGCTATGGCTACACCTTC. Its protein is CATSDNRQGAGYGYTF.

The chain employs TRBV28 and TRBJ1-6; 8 bases map to TRBD1. CDR3 length equals 16 residues. In germline, CDR1 is MDHEN, CDR2 SYDVKM. The V segment lost 1 base and the J segment 5 bases; nucleotides outside the gene matches: 4. The CDR3 bases are TGTGCCAGCAGTTTATACGGACAGGGTGATAATTCACCCCTCCACTTT. Protein: CASSLYGQGDNSPLHF.